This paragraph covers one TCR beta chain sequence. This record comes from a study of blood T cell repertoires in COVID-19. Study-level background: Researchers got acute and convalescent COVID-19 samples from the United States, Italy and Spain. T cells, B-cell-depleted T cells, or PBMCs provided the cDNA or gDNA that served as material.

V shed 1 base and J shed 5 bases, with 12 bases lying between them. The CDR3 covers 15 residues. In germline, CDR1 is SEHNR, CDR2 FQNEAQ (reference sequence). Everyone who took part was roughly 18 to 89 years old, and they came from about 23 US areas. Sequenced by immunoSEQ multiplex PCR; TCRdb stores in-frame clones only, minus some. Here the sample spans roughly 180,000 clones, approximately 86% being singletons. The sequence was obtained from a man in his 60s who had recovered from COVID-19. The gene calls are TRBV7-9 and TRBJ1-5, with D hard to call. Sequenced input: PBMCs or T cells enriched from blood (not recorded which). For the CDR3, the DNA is TGTGCCAGCAGCTTAGGTCAGGTGGAAGATCAGCCCCAGCATTTT. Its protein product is CASSLGQVEDQPQHF.